This T cell receptor beta chain was sequenced during a study of monozygotic twins with cystic fibrosis. Study context: With about 15 PCR cycles, barcoded libraries came from around 2.9 micrograms of fragmented DNA. Notes on the study in general: Unrelated CF individuals shared fewer identical clonotypes than monozygotic CF twins. Age, concordance and disease severity did not associate with shared CDR3 numbers.

Trimming removed 10 bases at V and 1 base at J, with 15 bases between. The CDR3 totals 14 residues. Germline-derived CDR1 and CDR2 are MNHEY and SVGAGI. Notes on this clone: The antigen is undetermined.

TCRdb's table, derived via immunoSEQ multiplex PCR, lists solely in-frame clones and lacks some. The profile shows tens of thousands of clones, just over 90% of them singletons. What was sequenced was blood. The V and J genes are TRBV6-5 and TRBJ2-3; perhaps TRBD1 as D (8 bases). The clonotype originates from a boy aged 2-15 years with cystic fibrosis. CDR3 residues: CATTGGARTDTQYF. The CDR3 DNA sequence: TGTGCCACCACAGGGGGGGCACGCACAGATACGCAGTATTTT.